Listed below are T cell receptor beta chains from one sample, sequenced in a study of blood T cell repertoires in COVID-19. Clones were read by immunoSEQ multiplex PCR, and TCRdb kept only the in-frame ones, dropping some. The repertoire holds roughly 120,000 clones, with 60% to 85% as singletons. Source material: peripheral blood. All receptors derive from a human donor with acute or convalescent COVID-19. The donor label of this sample is uncertain. The CDR3 runs from the conserved cysteine through the conserved F or W. D genes are given only for firm matches. Clone size appears in some rows only: once, few, many, or a class for an expanded clone.

clone_size j_call d_call v_call cdr3_nt cdr3_aa
NA TRBJ1-1 TRBD1 TRBV14 TGTGCCAGCAGCCAATTCCATGGACAGGGGGTGAACACTGAAGCTTTCTTT CASSQFHGQGVNTEAFF
NA TRBJ1-4 TRBD1 TRBV5-3 TGTGCCAGAAGCTCGGACAGGGTAGTTGAAAAACTGTTTTTT CARSSDRVVEKLFF
few TRBJ2-1 TRBD1 TRBV3-1/TRBV3-2 TGTGCCAGCCGACAGGGTCCTGGTAGTGAGCAGTTCTTC CASRQGPGSEQFF
NA TRBJ2-3 NA TRBV2 TGTGCCAGCAGTGAACGAGAGACTCGCACAGATACGCAGTATTTT CASSERETRTDTQYF
few TRBJ2-1 TRBD1 TRBV4-1 TGCGCCAGCAGCGGAGGGACAGGGGGTTTTTACTACAATGAGCAGTTCTTC CASSGGTGGFYYNEQFF
NA TRBJ2-6 NA TRBV28 TGTGCCAGCAGTTTGGGCTTCACGACGGAACCATCGGGGGCCAACGTCCTGACTTTC CASSLGFTTEPSGANVLTF
NA TRBJ1-1 TRBD1 TRBV27 TGTGCCAGCAGTTTATCGCGGACCGGACAGGGGAACACTGAAGCTTTCTTT CASSLSRTGQGNTEAFF
NA TRBJ2-3 TRBD2 TRBV19 TGTGCCAGTAGTACCGGACTAGCGGGGGGTCGGACAGATACGCAGTATTTT CASSTGLAGGRTDTQYF
NA TRBJ2-3 NA TRBV2 TGTGCCAGCAGTGAGCGGTTTACAGATACGCAGTATTTT CASSERFTDTQYF
NA TRBJ1-2 TRBD1 TRBV19 TGTGCCAGTAGTATGCCTCGGACAGGGGGCAGGGGCTATGGCTACACCTTC CASSMPRTGGRGYGYTF
NA TRBJ2-1 TRBD1 TRBV6-5 TGTGCCAGCAGTTCAGACGGGACAGGGGGGCATGAGCAGTTCTTC CASSSDGTGGHEQFF
NA TRBJ2-4 TRBD1 TRBV13 TGTGCCAGCAGCTCTCGACAGGGTATGACCAAAAACATTCAGTACTTC CASSSRQGMTKNIQYF
NA TRBJ1-5 NA TRBV11-1 TGTGCCAGCAGCTTAACCCTTATCGTCAGTGGGCCCCAGCATTTT CASSLTLIVSGPQHF
NA TRBJ2-3 TRBD2 TRBV11-2 TGTGCCAGCAGCTTAGATTATTTACGGGGGGGCCTCACAGATACGCAGTATTTT CASSLDYLRGGLTDTQYF
few TRBJ2-1 TRBD2 TRBV11-2 TGTGCCAGCAGCTTTAGTTTTGGGGGGGGGTACAATGAGCAGTTCTTC CASSFSFGGGYNEQFF
NA TRBJ2-5 TRBD1 TRBV5-1 TGCGCCAGCAGCTCGTGGACAGGGCCGGCGGAGACCCAGTACTTC CASSSWTGPAETQYF
NA TRBJ1-3 NA TRBV15 TGTGCCACCAGCAGAGATTGGTCCAGGTCGAATGGAAACACCATATATTTT CATSRDWSRSNGNTIYF
NA TRBJ1-4 NA TRBV9 TGTGCCAGCAACCCACAGGGTGGGTATGAAAAACTGTTTTTT CASNPQGGYEKLFF
NA TRBJ2-3 TRBD2 TRBV6-6 TGTGCCAGCAGTTACATGTCCGGGACTAGCTTTGTTTTT CASSYMSGTSFVF
NA TRBJ1-2 NA TRBV30 TGTGCCTGGAGTGTACGGGATGGCTATGGCTACACCTTC CAWSVRDGYGYTF
NA TRBJ1-2 NA TRBV10-3 TGTGCCATCAAGGGGTATGGCTACACCTTC CAIKGYGYTF
NA TRBJ2-1 NA TRBV7-9 TGTGCCAGCAGCCTCAGAACAGTATTCTACAATGAGCAGTTCTTC CASSLRTVFYNEQFF
NA TRBJ1-6 NA TRBV15 TGTGCCACCAATGGGGGGGGCTCACCCCTCCACTTT CATNGGGSPLHF
NA TRBJ2-1 NA TRBV19 TGTGCCAGTAGTATGTCTTCCTACAATGAGCAGTTCTTC CASSMSSYNEQFF
NA TRBJ1-4 NA TRBV5-6 TGTGCCAGCAGCTTGGTCGGACTGTCAAATGAAAAACTGTTTTTT CASSLVGLSNEKLFF
NA TRBJ2-5 NA TRBV5-4 TGTGCCAGCACCCCCCCGGGGAGGCAAGAGACCCAGTACTTC CASTPPGRQETQYF